This TCR beta chain stems from a study of T cell repertoires in cytomegalovirus infection (dated by TCRdb to between 2018 and 2021). Broadly, across the study: Alongside well-studied HLA-B-restricted epitopes, the peptide stimulations were aimed at recently identified HLA-C-restricted CMV epitopes, whose presentation resists viral immunomodulation. The HLA type of each donor mattered for the analysis, because public TCR beta signatures pointed to carriage of CMV infection along with the matching HLA type. On the study overall, not on this receptor specifically: In the ex vivo response, HLA-C-restricted CMV-specific TCR beta clonotypes were dominant, and in two of eight donors the single most frequent clonotype came from this HLA-C-restricted group. Cumulative frequency of public TCR beta family members discriminated carriers of CMV infection plus the relevant HLA type in this cohort and an independent approximately 400-donor cohort.

The CDR1 and CDR2 encoded by the germline V gene are LGHNA and YSLEER. The CDR3 has 18 amino acids, counting the end cysteine and phenylalanine. The kept DNA is CDR3 alone, 54 bases in frame from the first base. The junction shows trimming of 0 bases on V and 0 bases on J, plus 15 bases between the germline ends. Sequencing took place on an Illumina HiSeq 1500. TCRdb handled the public reads itself, with Q25 trimming in fastp and clone calling in MiXCR, and kept productive beta chains. One record per CDR3 amino acid sequence lists the most common genes and DNA. The sample table holds 800,000 to 950,000 distinct CDR3 sequences, of which 30% to 35% were seen once. Of the sample, about an eighth is held by the ten largest clones. With respect to this clonotype: No antigen is known for it. No base qualities exist here, and no much larger clone lies one base off it.

The treatment or condition label, read with the paper, signifies: in vitro stimulation with specific CMV peptide epitopes to enrich CMV-specific T cells. This receptor was taken from a human donor in good health (CMV status not recorded). Some clones in this sample may be carry-over from other donors' samples. The rearrangement joined TRBV4-3 to TRBJ2-1, with no confident D gene call. Sequences were derived from cultured CD8+ T cells from PBMCs, sampled from culture after CMV antigen stimulation. This receptor has the CDR3 CASSQDYSSRNSYNEQFF. The bases are TGCGCCAGCAGCCAAGATTACTCAAGCCGAAACTCCTACAATGAGCAGTTCTTC.